The clone carrying this T cell receptor beta chain was seen just once. Its antigen is as yet unknown. The V segment lost 5 bases and the J segment 8 bases; nucleotides outside the gene matches: 8. This CDR3 comprises 15 residues. Germline CDR1 is MNHEY and CDR2 is SMNVEV (reference sequence). This specimen comes from a study of T cell repertoires in cytomegalovirus infection. For the study at large: It was the public TCR beta signatures that indicated both CMV infection and matching HLA type. The study, taken as a whole, reports: CMV carriers having the relevant HLA were flagged by cumulative public TCR beta family frequency.

A single record per CDR3 protein comes from TCRdb applying MiXCR to the reads. The sample yields about 830,000 distinct CDR3 sequences, around a third seen once. This TCR was recovered from a human donor in good health (CMV status not recorded). Some clones in this sample may be carry-over from other donors' samples. The rearrangement joins TRBV27 to TRBJ1-4, with 10 bases aligning to TRBD1. This sample comprised cultured CD8+ T cells from PBMCs, obtained from culture after CMV antigen stimulation. CDR3 coding DNA: TGTGCCAGCAGTCCCATGGGACAGGGGTGGGAAAAACTGTTTTTT. Translating it yields CASSPMGQGWEKLFF.